A single TCR beta chain is shown here with its context. Its antigen is still unknown. Unmatched junction bases numbered 7, after V lost 7 bases and J lost 0 bases. The CDR3 totals 15 residues. The data derive from a study of vaccination and CD4 T cells after COVID-19. Stated treatment: roughly 11-day PBMC culture with coronavirus spike peptide pools or control peptides (ViraFEST assay). The study sequenced cultured CD4+ T cell DNA using the Oncomine TCR Beta short-read assay. One entry per CDR3 protein, called by TCRdb with MiXCR from the PCR reads. This repertoire shows some 12,000 distinct CDR3 sequences, roughly 60% found once; its top ten account for roughly 22%.

V and J are TRBV23-1 and TRBJ2-7; the match to TRBD1 covers 9 bases. TRBV23-1 is an ORF for which the function is uncertain. This clonotype was obtained from a human donor who had recovered from COVID-19. Specimen: CD4+ T cells from blood, cultured in vitro. As DNA, the CDR3 is TGCGCCAGCATTTTACAGGGGGCGAGCTCCTACGAGCAGTACTTC. It codes for CASILQGASSYEQYF.